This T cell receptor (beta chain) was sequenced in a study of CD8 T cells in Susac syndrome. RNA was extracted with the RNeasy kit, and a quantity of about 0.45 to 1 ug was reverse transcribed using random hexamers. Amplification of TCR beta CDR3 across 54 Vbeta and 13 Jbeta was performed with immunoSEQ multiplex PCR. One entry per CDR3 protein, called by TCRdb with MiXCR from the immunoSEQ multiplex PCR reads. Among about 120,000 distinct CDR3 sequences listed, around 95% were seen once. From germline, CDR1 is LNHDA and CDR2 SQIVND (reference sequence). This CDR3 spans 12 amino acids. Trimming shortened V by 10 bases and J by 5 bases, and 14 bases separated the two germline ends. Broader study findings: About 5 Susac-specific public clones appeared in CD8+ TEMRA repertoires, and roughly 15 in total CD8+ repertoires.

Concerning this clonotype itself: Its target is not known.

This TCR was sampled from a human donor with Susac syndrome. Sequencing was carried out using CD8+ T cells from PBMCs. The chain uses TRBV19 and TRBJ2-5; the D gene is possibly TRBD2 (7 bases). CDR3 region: CATRGGPETQYF. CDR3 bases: TGTGCCACGAGGGGGGGGCCGGAGACCCAGTACTTC.